This T cell receptor beta chain was found in a study of shared clonotypes between healthy human individuals. Study overall: Per donor, CD8 memory used one plate, CD8 naive used two, CD4 memory used three and CD4 naive used three.

An even split of each subset's genomic DNA across several immunoSEQ plates was performed. Assay: immunoSEQ multiplex PCR; the TCRdb copy retains only in-frame clones and omits some. Found here are about 1 million clones, about three quarters of them singletons; the top ten hold roughly 1.4%. Study findings and constraints: Approximately 4.6% of naive CD4 clonotypes were common to several donors.

Comment on this clone: Its antigen is as yet unknown.

The CDR3 is 11 amino acids. CDR1 and CDR2 (germline): ENHRY, SYGVKD. The V and J ends lost 1 base and 10 bases respectively, with 5 bases between them. The specimen was memory CD4+ T cells sorted from blood. Subset reported: CD45RA-negative fraction. V gene TRBV10-3 combines with J gene TRBJ2-1; D gene ambiguous. The origin of this receptor is a man between 18 and 29 years old in good health. The CDR3 spells CAISEFGEQFF. The CDR3 DNA is TGTGCCATCAGTGAGTTCGGAGAGCAGTTCTTC.